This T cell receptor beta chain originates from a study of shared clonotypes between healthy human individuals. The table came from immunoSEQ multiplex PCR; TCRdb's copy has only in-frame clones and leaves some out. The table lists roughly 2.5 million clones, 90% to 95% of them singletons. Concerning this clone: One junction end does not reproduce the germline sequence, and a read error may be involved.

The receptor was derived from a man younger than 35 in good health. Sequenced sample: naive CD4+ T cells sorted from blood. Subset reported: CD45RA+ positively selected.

CDR3 protein: CASRGTTGGSMDF. The CDR3 DNA reads TGTGCCAGCAGAGGCACCACAGGGGGCTCCATGGACTTC. The chain is built from TRBV9 and TRBJ2-7; TRBD1 aligns across 9 bases. From germline, CDR1 is SGDLS and CDR2 YYNGEE. This CDR3 is built from 13 residues.